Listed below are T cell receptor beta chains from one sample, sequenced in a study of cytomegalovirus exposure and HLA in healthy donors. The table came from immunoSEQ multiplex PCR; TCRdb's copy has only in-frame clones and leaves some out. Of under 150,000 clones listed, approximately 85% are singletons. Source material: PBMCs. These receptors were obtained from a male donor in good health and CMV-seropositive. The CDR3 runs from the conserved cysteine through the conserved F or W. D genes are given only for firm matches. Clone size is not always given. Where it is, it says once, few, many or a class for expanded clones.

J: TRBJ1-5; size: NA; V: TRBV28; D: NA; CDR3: CASSLSAGAGNQPQHF; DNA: TGTGCCAGCAGTTTATCGGCTGGGGCCGGCAATCAGCCCCAGCATTTT
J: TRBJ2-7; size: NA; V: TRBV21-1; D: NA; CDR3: CASSKVGAGDRYEQYF; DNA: TGTGCCAGCAGCAAAGTTGGGGCGGGAGACAGGTACGAGCAGTACTTC
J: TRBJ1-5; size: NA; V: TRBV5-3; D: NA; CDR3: CARSRGGIANQPQHF; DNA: TGTGCCAGAAGCCGGGGGGGGATAGCAAATCAGCCCCAGCATTTT
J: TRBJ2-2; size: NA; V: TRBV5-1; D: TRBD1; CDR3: CASSLVTQGATGELFF; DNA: TGCGCCAGCAGCTTGGTTACACAGGGGGCCACCGGGGAGCTGTTTTTT
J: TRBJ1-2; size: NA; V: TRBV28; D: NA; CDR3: CASRRLDTGQSNYGYTF; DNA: TGTGCCAGCAGACGCCTGGACACAGGGCAATCTAACTATGGCTACACCTTC
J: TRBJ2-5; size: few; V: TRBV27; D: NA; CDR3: CASSPGLEETQYF; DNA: TGTGCCAGCAGCCCGGGACTGGAAGAGACCCAGTACTTC
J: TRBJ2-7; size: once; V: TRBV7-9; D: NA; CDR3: CSSSFQSYEQYF; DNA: TGTTCCAGCAGCTTCCAATCCTACGAGCAGTACTTC
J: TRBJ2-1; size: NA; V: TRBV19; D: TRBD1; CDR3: CASSSWDREAEQFF; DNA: TGTGCCAGTAGTAGCTGGGACAGGGAGGCTGAGCAGTTCTTC
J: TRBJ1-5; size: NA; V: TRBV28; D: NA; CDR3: CASSLAGQAKAQHF; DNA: TGTGCCAGCAGTTTAGCTGGGCAGGCCAAGGCCCAGCATTTT
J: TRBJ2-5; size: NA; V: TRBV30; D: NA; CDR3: CAWSVSTGTIQETQYF; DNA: TGTGCCTGGAGTGTTTCGACCGGGACAATCCAAGAGACCCAGTACTTC
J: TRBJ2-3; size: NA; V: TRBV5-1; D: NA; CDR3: CASSLAYRSTDTQYF; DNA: TGCGCCAGCAGCTTGGCCTACAGAAGCACAGATACGCAGTATTTT
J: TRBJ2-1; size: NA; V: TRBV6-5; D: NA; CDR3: CASSYSQGAYNEQFF; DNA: TGTGCCAGCAGTTACTCCCAGGGTGCCTACAATGAGCAGTTCTTC
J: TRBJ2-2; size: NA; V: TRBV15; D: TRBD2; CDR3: CATSRGGTSGLTGELFF; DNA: TGTGCCACCAGCAGAGGGGGGACTAGCGGGCTTACCGGGGAGCTGTTTTTT
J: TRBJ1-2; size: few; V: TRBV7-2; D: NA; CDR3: CASSLEQGWDGYTF; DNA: TGTGCCAGCAGCTTAGAGCAGGGGTGGGATGGCTACACCTTC
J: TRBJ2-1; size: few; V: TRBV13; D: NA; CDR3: CASSSGREILDNEQFF; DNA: TGTGCCAGCAGCTCAGGCCGGGAGATATTAGACAATGAGCAGTTCTTC
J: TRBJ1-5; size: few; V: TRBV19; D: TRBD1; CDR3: CASTPDREDPPFSGPIYSNQPQHF; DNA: TGTGCCAGTACCCCGGACAGGGAGGACCCACCATTCTCGGGACCCATTTATAGCAATCAGCCCCAGCATTTT
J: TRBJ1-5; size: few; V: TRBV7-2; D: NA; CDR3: CASSQSGSNQPQHF; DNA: TGTGCCAGCAGCCAGTCGGGAAGCAATCAGCCCCAGCATTTT
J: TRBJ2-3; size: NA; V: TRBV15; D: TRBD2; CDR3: CATSRTSGSTDTQYF; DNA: TGTGCCACCAGCAGGACTAGCGGGAGCACAGATACGCAGTATTTT
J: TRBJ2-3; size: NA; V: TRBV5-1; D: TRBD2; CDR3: CASSPRSSGSTDTQYF; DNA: TGCGCCAGCAGCCCCCGGTCTAGCGGGAGTACAGATACGCAGTATTTT
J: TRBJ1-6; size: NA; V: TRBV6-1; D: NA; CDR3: CATWTQGHNSPLHF; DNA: TGTGCCACCTGGACCCAGGGTCATAATTCACCCCTCCACTTT
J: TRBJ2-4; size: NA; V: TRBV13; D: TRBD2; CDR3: CASSFMREGAKNSQYF; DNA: TGTGCCAGCAGCTTCATGCGGGAGGGGGCCAAAAACAGTCAGTACTTC
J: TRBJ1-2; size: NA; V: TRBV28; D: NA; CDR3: CAGRDTNYGYTF; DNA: TGTGCCGGTCGGGACACGAACTATGGCTACACCTTC
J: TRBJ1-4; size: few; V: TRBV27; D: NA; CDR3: CASSFRGSVANEKLFF; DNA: TGTGCCAGCAGTTTCAGGGGTTCGGTGGCTAATGAAAAACTGTTTTTT
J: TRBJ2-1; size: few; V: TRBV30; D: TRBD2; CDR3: CAWSPGLAGSYNEQFF; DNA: TGTGCCTGGAGTCCGGGACTAGCGGGATCCTACAATGAGCAGTTCTTC